Shown below are 29 T cell receptor beta chains from a single sample sequenced in a study of T cell responses to AZD1222 COVID-19 vaccine. Profiling relied on immunoSEQ multiplex PCR, and the TCRdb table lists in-frame clones only, not all of them. The sample lists roughly 180,000 clones, approximately 91% occurring once. This specimen was peripheral blood, taken 28 days after the second AZD1222 dose. These receptors were collected from an adult who received the AZD1222 COVID-19 vaccine.

The rearrangement links TRBV11-3 to TRBJ2-5; D unclear. Trimming left V 1 base short and J 1 base short, with 4 bases between. The CDR3 loop spans 13 amino acids. Germline V gives CDR1 SGHNT, CDR2 YENEEA. The CDR3 DNA reads TGTGCCAGCAGCTTAGGGAGCCAAGAGACCCAGTACTTC. Amino acid sequence: CASSLGSQETQYF.

The gene calls are TRBV28 and TRBJ1-2; the D is unclear. The CDR3 is 14 amino acids. With 4 bases removed from V and 5 bases from J, the gap between germline ends came to 14 bases. Germline-derived CDR1 and CDR2 are MDHEN and SYDVKM. DNA of the CDR3: TGTGCCAGCAGTTGGCCTGCGGACCGATATGGCTACACCTTC. Translating gives CASSWPADRYGYTF.

V usage is TRBV7-2 and J usage is TRBJ2-1; 10 positions agree with TRBD2. There are 15 residues in the CDR3. J gave up 7 bases and V 1 base, and 4 bases lay outside the gene matches. CDR1 and CDR2 (germline): SGHTA, FQGNSA. CDR3: CASSLVSGGGNEQFF. For the CDR3, the DNA is TGTGCCAGCAGCTTAGTAAGCGGGGGGGGGAATGAGCAGTTCTTC.

The gene calls are TRBV6-1 and TRBJ1-4; TRBD1 matches at 7 bases. Germline CDR1 reads MNHNS; CDR2 reads SASEGT. The CDR3 consists of 15 residues. V trimming: 0 bases; J trimming: 13 bases; junction bases outside the gene matches: 11. The CDR3 DNA reads as TGTGCCAGCAGTGAAGCTAGACAGGGAGCCCGGGTACTGTTTTTT. Its protein product is CASSEARQGARVLFF.

The rearrangement uses TRBV7-3 and TRBJ2-1; TRBD2 might be the D (6 bases). The CDR3 consists of 14 residues. The germline CDR1 and CDR2 sequences are SGHTA and FQGTGA. Trimming took 2 bases from V and 6 from J, leaving 11 bases between them. The CDR3 DNA reads as TGTGCCAGCAGCTTAGGTGGAGGGGTCAATGAGCAGTTCTTC. Protein product: CASSLGGGVNEQFF.

V gene TRBV5-1 combines with J gene TRBJ2-7, with D maybe TRBD2 (5 bases). CDR1 SGHRS and CDR2 YFSETQ come from the germline V gene. Trimming took 4 bases from V and 3 from J, leaving 11 bases between them. This CDR3 has 13 amino acids. CDR3 sequence: CASSRIGLYEQYF. The CDR3 DNA reads TGCGCCAGCAGCCGAATTGGACTCTACGAGCAGTACTTC.

V is TRBV24-1 and J is TRBJ2-1; the match to TRBD2 covers 9 bases. The CDR3 spans 17 residues. Losses at the gene ends were 4 bases for V and 6 bases for J; bases not matched to a gene: 12. The germline V gene has CDR1 KGHDR and CDR2 SFDVKD. CDR3 in DNA: TGTGCCACCAGTGACCCACTAGCGGGCTTGGTGGCCAATGAGCAGTTCTTC. Amino acid sequence: CATSDPLAGLVANEQFF.

The chain is built from TRBV11-3 and TRBJ2-3; 8 bases fit TRBD1. Germline trimming cut 0 bases from V and 5 bases from J; bases unmatched to any gene: 1. The CDR3 is made up of 14 amino acids. CDR1 is SGHNT, CDR2 YENEEA, per germline. Here the CDR3 DNA reads TGTGCCAGCAGCTTAGAGGACAGGGAAGATACGCAGTATTTT. Its protein is CASSLEDREDTQYF.

V gene TRBV10-3 combines with J gene TRBJ1-5; TRBD1 is a possible D gene (6 bases). Germline CDR1 ENHRY, CDR2 SYGVKD. Trimming removed 7 bases from V and 4 bases from J, with 14 bases in between. The CDR3 extends over 14 amino acids. The CDR3 coding sequence is TGTGCCATCACCAGGGGAGCCTTAAATCAGCCCCAGCATTTT. As protein: CAITRGALNQPQHF.

The J gene is TRBJ1-2, the V gene TRBV28, with D unresolved. Trimming shortened V by 2 bases and J by 4 bases, and 11 bases separated the two germline ends. Germline V CDR1 and CDR2: MDHEN, SYDVKM. The CDR3 runs to 14 residues. The CDR3, as DNA: TGTGCCAGCAGTTTAAGCTCAGATTTCTATGGCTACACCTTC. This encodes CASSLSSDFYGYTF.

The CDR3 region is CASSEGRTGWTDTQYF. For the CDR3, the DNA is TGTGCCAGCAGTGAAGGAAGGACAGGGTGGACAGATACGCAGTATTTT. The J gene is TRBJ2-3, the V gene TRBV2, with 8 bases matching TRBD1. Trimming took 1 base from V and 3 from J; bases not matched to a gene: 6. The germline V gene encodes CDR1 SNHLY and CDR2 FYNNEI. CDR3 length: 16 residues.

The chain combines TRBV5-4 with TRBJ2-7; TRBD2 aligns across 11 bases. CDR1 is SGHNT, CDR2 YYREEE, per germline (reference sequence). With 4 bases clipped from V and 7 bases from J, the junction kept 13 bases outside the gene matches. The CDR3 covers 16 residues. CDR3 in amino acids: CASSRSGTSGNGEQYF. For the CDR3, the DNA is TGTGCCAGCAGCCGGTCCGGGACTAGCGGAAATGGGGAGCAGTACTTC.

The chain combines TRBV14 with TRBJ1-3, with no clear D. This CDR3 comprises 15 residues. V lost 2 bases, J lost 0 bases, and 8 bases lay in between. Germline CDR1 is SGHDN and CDR2 is FVKESK. The CDR3 loop is CASSQPSSSGNTIYF. DNA of the CDR3: TGTGCCAGCAGCCAACCCTCGAGCTCTGGAAACACCATATATTTT.

The chain carries TRBV24-1 and TRBJ1-1; no definite D call. Looked up from germline, CDR1 is KGHDR and CDR2 is SFDVKD. V was shortened by 3 bases and J by 6 bases, with 10 bases between the two germline ends. The CDR3 runs to 13 residues. The CDR3: CATSDPVNPEAFF. CDR3 nucleotides: TGTGCCACCAGTGATCCCGTGAATCCTGAAGCTTTCTTT.

The rearrangement links TRBV24-1 to TRBJ2-2, with TRBD1 identical over 9 bases. Germline V gene lookup returns CDR1 KGHDR and CDR2 SFDVKD. The CDR3 has 16 amino acids. V lost 3 bases, J lost 6 bases, and 7 bases stayed unmatched. The CDR3 spells CATSDPYRGLAGELFF. Written as DNA, the CDR3 is TGTGCCACCAGTGATCCTTACAGGGGGCTCGCCGGGGAGCTGTTTTTT.

The chain employs TRBV5-6 and TRBJ2-5; TRBD2 matches 13 bases. V was pared by 4 bases and J by 1 base, with 7 bases of the junction left unmatched. CDR3 length equals 17 residues. Germline V gene lookup returns CDR1 SGHDT and CDR2 YYEEEE. The CDR3 DNA follows: TGTGCCAGCAGCCTACTGCGGACTAGCGGGAGCCAAGAGACCCAGTACTTC. Protein sequence: CASSLLRTSGSQETQYF.

The rearrangement uses TRBV6-1 and TRBJ1-5; D might be TRBD1 (5 bases). In germline, CDR1 is MNHNS, CDR2 SASEGT. V was shortened by 1 base and J by 2 bases, with 9 bases between the two germline ends. The CDR3 has 15 amino acids. The CDR3 loop reads CASSEDGGGNQPQHF. In nucleotides, the CDR3 is TGTGCCAGCAGTGAAGATGGGGGGGGCAATCAGCCCCAGCATTTT.

The chain carries TRBV27 and TRBJ2-7, with D perhaps TRBD2 (6 bases). V dropped 5 bases and J dropped 5 bases, with 22 bases sitting between them. This CDR3 contains 16 residues. The germline V gene has CDR1 MNHEY and CDR2 SMNVEV (reference sequence). CDR3 region: CASSAFQQVDYNEQYF. In DNA form, the CDR3 reads TGTGCCAGCAGTGCGTTCCAACAGGTGGACTATAACGAGCAGTACTTC.

Points on this clone: The sample contains more than one DNA sequence encoding this CDR3. J is TRBJ1-5 and V is TRBV11-2, with D possibly matching TRBD1 (5 bases). Looked up from germline, CDR1 is SGHAT and CDR2 is FQNNGV. This CDR3 is built from 13 residues. Between the trimmed V and J ends, which lost 0 bases and 6 bases, there was a span of 6 bases. CDR3 sequence: CASSLEGGQPQHF. As DNA, the CDR3 is TGTGCCAGCAGCTTAGAGGGGGGTCAGCCCCAGCATTTT.

The chain employs TRBV28 and TRBJ1-1, with 7 bases lining up with TRBD1. There are 16 residues in the CDR3. Unmatched junction bases numbered 17, after V lost 7 bases and J lost 6 bases. Per the germline V gene, CDR1 is MDHEN and CDR2 is SYDVKM. CDR3 residues: CASIASRTGPVPEAFF. In DNA, the CDR3 is TGTGCCAGCATCGCATCCCGGACAGGCCCGGTCCCTGAAGCTTTCTTT.

The rearrangement joins TRBV28 to TRBJ2-5, with D perhaps being TRBD1 or TRBD2 (5 bases each). CDR3 length equals 17 residues. From germline, CDR1 is MDHEN and CDR2 SYDVKM. Trimming pared 4 bases from V and 0 bases from J, leaving 18 bases between. The CDR3 sequence is CASSYLTRGVNQETQYF. The CDR3 DNA is TGTGCCAGCAGTTATTTAACCCGAGGGGTCAACCAAGAGACCCAGTACTTC. The full variable domain, completed using reference TRBV28 and TRBJ2-5, is DVKVTQSSRYLVKRTGEKVFLECVQDMDHENMFWYRQDPGLGLRLIYFSYDVKMKEKGDIPEGYSVSREKKERFSLILESASTNQTSMYLCASSYLTRGVNQETQYFGPGTRLLVL.

The J gene is TRBJ2-7, the V gene TRBV4-1; possible D gene TRBD1, 6 bases. Germline V gene lookup returns CDR1 MGHRA and CDR2 YSYEKL. CDR3 length equals 14 residues. Trimming removed 3 bases from V and 3 bases from J, with 12 bases in between. Here the CDR3 DNA reads TGCGCCAGCAGCCATGGTGGACAGCTCTACGAGCAGTACTTC. It specifies CASSHGGQLYEQYF.

The V call is TRBV2, the J call TRBJ1-2; 7 bases are shared with TRBD1. This CDR3 region has 13 residues. CDR1 and CDR2 from the germline V gene are SNHLY and FYNNEI. CDR3 protein: CAGGPRTNYGYTF. DNA for the CDR3: TGTGCAGGGGGCCCTCGAACTAACTATGGCTACACCTTC.

The gene calls are TRBV5-6 and TRBJ2-5, with D possibly matching TRBD2 (6 bases). V was cut by 4 bases and J by 8 bases, with 18 bases left in between. Germline loops: CDR1 SGHDT, CDR2 YYEEEE. The CDR3 runs to 14 residues. CDR3 amino acids: CASSPLGPSETQYF. CDR3 in DNA: TGTGCCAGCAGCCCATTGGGGCCTAGCGAAACCCAGTACTTC.

The CDR3: CASATTGTGANVLTF. The CDR3 DNA is TGTGCCAGTGCTACGACAGGGACTGGGGCCAACGTCCTGACTTTC. The chain carries TRBV19 and TRBJ2-6, with 7 bases lining up with TRBD1. Germline V gives CDR1 LNHDA, CDR2 SQIVND (reference sequence). V lost 8 bases and J lost 2; bases outside the gene matches: 6. CDR3 length: 15 amino acids.

V usage is TRBV21-1 and J usage is TRBJ1-5; whether TRBD1, the table's D call, matches the DNA was not checked. TRBV21-1 is marked as a pseudogene. This CDR3 has 19 residues. This chain's CDR3 is CASSKRGTGASSPNQPQHF. The CDR3 bases are TGTGCCAGCAGCAAACGTGGGACAGGGGCCTCTTCCCCCAATCAGCCCCAGCATTTT.

The chain combines TRBV9 with TRBJ1-6; TRBD1 agrees at 10 bases. The CDR3 extends over 15 amino acids. Germline V CDR1 and CDR2: SGDLS, YYNGEE. V was clipped by 7 bases and J by 7 bases; unmatched bases: 8. In DNA, the CDR3 is TGTGCCAGCGCTCTCGGGGACAGGGGAAATTCACCCCTCCACTTT. Translating it yields CASALGDRGNSPLHF.

CDR3 loop: CASSLEHTGELFF. As DNA, the CDR3 is TGTGCCAGCAGTTTAGAGCATACCGGGGAGCTGTTTTTT. This sequence joins TRBV27 and TRBJ2-2; D gene uncertain. Germline loops: CDR1 MNHEY, CDR2 SMNVEV (reference sequence). CDR3 length: 13 amino acids. The ends were cut back, 2 bases at V and 5 bases at J, with 6 bases in the middle.

This chain links TRBV19 with TRBJ2-7; D perhaps matches TRBD2 (6 bases). V was pared by 3 bases and J by 4 bases, with 10 bases between. This CDR3 comprises 13 residues. The germline V gene encodes CDR1 LNHDA and CDR2 SQIVND (reference sequence). CDR3 coding DNA: TGTGCCAGTAGTATGCGGCGGGGATACGAGCAGTACTTC. Protein: CASSMRRGYEQYF.